Listed below are T cell receptor beta chains from one sample, sequenced in a study of T cell clonotyping in hematopoietic cell transplantation. Sequencing was performed with immunoSEQ multiplex PCR; in TCRdb, only in-frame clones are kept and a portion is missing. The data contain around 40,000 clones, 90% to 95% of them seen just once; the ten biggest clones take up 1.5% to 2%. The specimen comprised peripheral blood mononuclear cells, sampled before stem cell transplant. These TCRs come from a man between 35 and 55 years old with chronic myeloid leukemia. Some clones in this sample may be carry-over from other donors' samples. The CDR3 runs from the conserved cysteine through the conserved F or W. D genes are given only for firm matches. Where a row states a size, it is once, few, many or the class of an expanded clone; other rows omit it.

J gene,D gene,clone size,V gene,CDR3 protein,CDR3 DNA
TRBJ2-7,TRBD1,.,TRBV7-2,CASSSPDRVETYEQYF,TGTGCCAGCAGCTCCCCCGACAGGGTGGAGACCTACGAGCAGTACTTC
TRBJ2-1,.,few,TRBV5-1,CASSLSTHEQFF,TGCGCCAGCAGCTTGTCCACTCATGAGCAGTTCTTC
TRBJ1-2,.,.,TRBV5-6,CASSLPIFYGYTF,TGTGCCAGCAGCTTACCGATCTTCTATGGCTACACCTTC
TRBJ2-3,.,.,TRBV5-1,CASSYPLDTQYF,TGCGCCAGCAGCTACCCTCTGGATACGCAGTATTTT
TRBJ1-5,TRBD1,.,TRBV6-6,CASSWTGAGREPQHF,TGTGCCAGCAGTTGGACAGGGGCCGGGAGAGAGCCCCAGCATTTT
TRBJ1-2,TRBD1,.,TRBV16,CASSQSRQGAGGYTF,TGTGCCAGCAGCCAATCGCGGCAGGGGGCAGGGGGCTACACCTTC
TRBJ1-3,.,.,TRBV30,CAWSGGRSPSGNTIYF,TGTGCCTGGAGTGGCGGAAGGTCCCCCTCTGGAAACACCATATATTTT
TRBJ2-7,TRBD1,.,TRBV11-3,CASSTPDRGKGEQYF,TGTGCCAGCAGTACCCCGGACAGGGGGAAAGGCGAGCAGTACTTC
TRBJ2-2,TRBD1,.,TRBV7-2,CASSLIGGYSNTGELFF,TGTGCCAGCAGCTTGATAGGGGGCTACTCAAACACCGGGGAGCTGTTTTTT
TRBJ2-7,TRBD2,.,TRBV6-1,CASRAVGGLSYEQYF,TGTGCCAGCCGCGCCGTGGGGGGGTTATCCTACGAGCAGTACTTC
TRBJ1-2,TRBD1,.,TRBV28,CASSSPWTGGGYTF,TGTGCCAGCAGTTCTCCGTGGACAGGGGGAGGCTACACCTTC
TRBJ2-3,.,medium-sized,TRBV5-5,CASSQDFTDTQYF,TGTGCCAGCAGCCAAGACTTCACAGATACGCAGTATTTT
TRBJ1-2,.,.,TRBV28,CASGDFVGAYSYTF,TGTGCCAGCGGGGATTTCGTGGGCGCTTATAGCTACACCTTC
TRBJ2-1,TRBD1,.,TRBV5-1,CASSATGGNEQFF,TGCGCCAGCAGTGCTACAGGGGGCAATGAGCAGTTCTTC
TRBJ1-3,.,.,TRBV11-2,CASSYGQFRSGNTIYF,TGTGCCAGCAGCTACGGACAGTTCCGCTCTGGAAACACCATATATTTT
TRBJ2-3,TRBD2,.,TRBV7-2,CASSPGRGYTDTQYF,TGTGCCAGCAGCCCTGGGCGGGGGTACACAGATACGCAGTATTTT
TRBJ2-5,TRBD2,.,TRBV4-1,CASSSNYGTSGGGQETQYF,TGCGCCAGCAGCTCCAACTACGGGACTAGCGGGGGGGGGCAAGAGACCCAGTACTTC
TRBJ2-5,TRBD1,.,TRBV7-2,CASSLGSGGRETQYF,TGTGCCAGCAGCTTAGGTTCAGGGGGTCGAGAGACCCAGTACTTC